Described below is a single T cell receptor (beta chain) sequence and its context. What it recognizes is unknown. The CDR3 loop spans 14 amino acids. Germline CDR1 reads SGHRS; CDR2 reads YFSETQ. V lost 2 bases and J 0 bases, leaving 8 bases between the germline ends. This entry is derived from a study of T cell repertoires in cytomegalovirus infection. The wider study: The public TCR beta signatures pointed to both CMV infection and matching HLA type. Study-level points and caveats: In two of eight donors, the top clonotype was HLA-C-restricted CMV-specific. Cumulative public TCR beta family frequency identified carriers of CMV plus the relevant HLA.

Each CDR3 protein is one row after TCRdb ran MiXCR on the reads. This sample has some 180,000 distinct CDR3 sequences; roughly a fifth occur once, and the top ten carry approximately 3%. Sequencing was carried out using PBMCs. This receptor was taken from a human donor in good health (CMV status not recorded). Some clones in this sample may be carry-over from other donors' samples. J is TRBJ1-1 and V is TRBV5-1; D gene uncertain. CDR3 nucleotide sequence: TGCGCCAGCAGCTTTGAACCGGTGAACACTGAAGCTTTCTTT. Translated: CASSFEPVNTEAFF.